The 30 T cell receptor beta chains below all came from one sample that was sequenced in a study of cytomegalovirus exposure and HLA in healthy donors. The study ran its PCR with 60 Vbeta and 13 Jbeta primers. Generated by immunoSEQ multiplex PCR, the TCRdb table keeps only in-frame clones and is missing some. The sample carries about 180,000 clones, almost 80% recorded once. Sequencing was done on a sample of PBMCs. The receptors derive from a man younger than 40 in good health and CMV-seronegative.

The J gene is TRBJ2-7, the V gene TRBV28; 9 bases align to TRBD2. V trimming: 8 bases; J trimming: 5 bases; junction bases outside the gene matches: 10. Germline assignment: CDR1 MDHEN and CDR2 SYDVKM. The CDR3 sequence is 14 residues long. The CDR3 DNA follows: TGTGCCAGCCAAGGGGCGGGAGGGCTCCACGAGCAGTACTTC. Its protein product is CASQGAGGLHEQYF.

Points on this clone: Germline and junction disagree at one end, which may indicate a read error. The CDR3 DNA reads TGTGCCAGCAGTGAAGCGGGGAGGACCGCCGTCCCCTTC. Translating it yields CASSEAGRTAVPF. V usage is TRBV6-1 and J usage is TRBJ2-7; D is possibly TRBD2 (6 bases). Per the germline V gene, CDR1 is MNHNS and CDR2 is SASEGT. The CDR3 covers 13 residues.

This clone was observed a few times. The rearrangement uses TRBV30 and TRBJ1-4, with 7 bases matching TRBD1. The length of the CDR3 is 12 residues. The germline V gene has CDR1 GTSNPN and CDR2 SVGIG (reference sequence). V trimming: 6 bases; J trimming: 8 bases; junction bases outside the gene matches: 6. The CDR3, as DNA: TGTGCCTGCTACAGGGGTGAAGAAAAACTGTTTTTT. Its protein product is CACYRGEEKLFF.

This clone was observed once. V gene TRBV5-1 combines with J gene TRBJ1-1; 8 nucleotides agree with TRBD1. This CDR3 has 16 residues. Germline V gene lookup returns CDR1 SGHRS and CDR2 YFSETQ. V trimming: 4 bases; J trimming: 3 bases; junction bases outside the gene matches: 11. The CDR3 bases are TGCGCCAGCAGCGAGAGGACAGGGCGCCTGGACACTGAAGCTTTCTTT. This codes for CASSERTGRLDTEAFF.

The V and J genes are TRBV6-6 and TRBJ2-5, with D possibly matching TRBD2 (5 bases). Trimming removed 4 bases at V and 3 bases at J, with 6 bases between. CDR1 is MNHNY and CDR2 is SVGAGI in the germline V gene (reference sequence). The CDR3 runs to 12 residues. The CDR3 sequence is CASSWREETQYF. The CDR3 nucleotides are TGTGCCAGCAGTTGGCGGGAAGAGACCCAGTACTTC.

The chain uses TRBV7-2 and TRBJ2-1; no definite D call. Germline assignment: CDR1 SGHTA and CDR2 FQGNSA. Trimming removed 0 bases at V and 12 bases at J, with 6 bases between. The CDR3 is 11 amino acids. The CDR3 DNA is TGTGCCAGCAGCTTAGCCCTCGGGCAGTTCTTC. This translates into CASSLALGQFF.

The rearrangement joins TRBV5-4 to TRBJ2-7, with 7 bases identical to TRBD1. The CDR3 covers 14 residues. V dropped 3 bases and J dropped 2; count of bases not matched to a gene: 5. Germline CDR1 is SGHNT and CDR2 is YYREEE (reference sequence). The CDR3 is CASSSPDRPYEQYF. CDR3 coding DNA: TGTGCCAGCAGCTCTCCGGACAGGCCCTACGAGCAGTACTTC.

The chain links TRBV5-6 to TRBJ2-5, with TRBD1 matching over 9 bases. This CDR3 spans 16 amino acids. Trimming at V came to 2 bases and at J to 11 bases, leaving 16 bases not matched to a gene. Germline CDR1 and CDR2: SGHDT and YYEEEE. The CDR3 nucleotides read TGTGCCAGCAGCTTTTTACAGGGGGCGCCTAATACCCCGCAGTACTTC. As protein: CASSFLQGAPNTPQYF.

The V gene is TRBV4-3, the J gene TRBJ1-4; D is unresolved. The V end lost 2 bases, the J end lost 3 bases, and 10 bases lay between the germline ends. This CDR3 comprises 15 residues. From germline, CDR1 is LGHNA and CDR2 YSLEER. This CDR3 reads CASSQHEASNEKLFF. CDR3 DNA sequence: TGCGCCAGCAGCCAACACGAAGCGTCTAATGAAAAACTGTTTTTT.

The V gene is TRBV28, the J gene TRBJ2-7, with a weak D call TRBD1 (6 bases). The V and J ends lost 2 bases and 4 bases respectively, with 15 bases between them. The CDR3 has 15 amino acids. Germline V lookup: CDR1 MDHEN, CDR2 SYDVKM. The DNA for the CDR3 is TGTGCCAGCAGTTTAATTTCAGGGGCTAATTACGAGCAGTACTTC. Translating gives CASSLISGANYEQYF.

The rearrangement uses TRBV29-1 and TRBJ2-3, with D maybe TRBD2 (5 bases). The V gene's germline CDR1 is SQVTM and CDR2 ANQGSEA. The germline V and J ends were trimmed by 5 bases and 2 bases, with 11 bases remaining between them. CDR3 length: 13 residues. CDR3 nucleotides: TGCAGCGTTCTTCAGCGGTTCACAGATACGCAGTATTTT. Translated: CSVLQRFTDTQYF.

The count of this clone is one. V is TRBV7-2 and J is TRBJ1-1; 7 bases are shared with TRBD1. The J segment lost 1 base and the V segment lost 5 bases, leaving 10 bases of the junction unmatched. The CDR3 is 16 residues long. Germline V gene lookup returns CDR1 SGHTA and CDR2 FQGNSA. Written as DNA, the CDR3 is TGTGCCAGCAGCCCCGGGGACAGCCGAAGGAACACTGAAGCTTTCTTT. It yields the protein CASSPGDSRRNTEAFF.

The chain joins TRBV5-4 to TRBJ2-2; 9 nucleotides align to TRBD1. With V trimmed by 7 bases and J by 6 bases, 10 bases remained unmatched. The V gene's germline CDR1 is SGHNT and CDR2 YYREEE (reference sequence). CDR3 length: 15 amino acids. The CDR3 sequence is CASSAPGTGPGELFF. CDR3 in DNA: TGTGCCAGCTCGGCCCCTGGGACAGGGCCCGGGGAGCTGTTTTTT.

This clone was observed a single time. This chain links TRBV28 with TRBJ1-1; no clear D. The CDR3 length is 13 residues. The V gene lost 3 bases and the J gene lost 1 base, with 6 bases spanning the gap. Looked up from germline, CDR1 is MDHEN and CDR2 is SYDVKM. The CDR3 reads CASSFWQNTEAFF. CDR3 nucleotides: TGTGCCAGCAGTTTTTGGCAGAACACTGAAGCTTTCTTT.

This chain uses TRBV10-1 with TRBJ2-7; 11 nucleotides agree with TRBD2. J lost 11 bases, V lost 3 bases, and 6 bases had no gene match. Per the germline V gene, CDR1 is WNHNN and CDR2 is SYGVQD (reference sequence). This CDR3 spans 13 amino acids. The CDR3 here is CASSEGLAGRKYF. Written as DNA, the CDR3 is TGCGCCAGCAGTGAAGGACTAGCGGGCAGAAAGTACTTC.

V usage is TRBV2 and J usage is TRBJ1-5; 7 positions match TRBD1. The CDR3 extends over 15 amino acids. CDR1 and CDR2 from the germline V gene are SNHLY and FYNNEI. With V trimmed by 2 bases and J by 5 bases, 6 bases remained unmatched. CDR3 region: CASSERGQNYQPQHF. As DNA, the CDR3 is TGTGCCAGCAGTGAACGGGGACAGAACTATCAGCCCCAGCATTTT.

This chain links TRBV29-1 with TRBJ1-1, with D possibly being TRBD1 (6 bases). Germline V gives CDR1 SQVTM, CDR2 ANQGSEA. There are 10 residues in the CDR3. V lost 4 bases to trimming and J lost 8 bases, with 8 bases between them. The CDR3 protein is CSVVGQEAFF. CDR3 nucleotides: TGCAGCGTTGTAGGACAGGAAGCTTTCTTT.

This clone was seen only a few times. The chain couples TRBV29-1 to TRBJ2-3, with 12 bases that match TRBD2. Germline V lookup: CDR1 SQVTM, CDR2 ANQGSEA. The ends lost 7 bases at V and 2 bases at J; junction bases unmatched: 10. This CDR3 has 16 amino acids. CDR3 loop: CSARRTSGTATDTQYF. CDR3 bases: TGCAGCGCACGTCGGACTAGCGGGACAGCCACAGATACGCAGTATTTT.

CDR3 region: CASSRGARGQNEQFF. CDR3 DNA: TGTGCCAGCAGCCGTGGGGCAAGGGGGCAGAATGAGCAGTTCTTC. This chain uses TRBV7-6 with TRBJ2-1; 7 nucleotides align to TRBD1. The V and J ends lost 5 bases and 7 bases, in that order; junction bases with no gene match: 11. The CDR3 contains 15 residues. Germline V lookup: CDR1 SGHVS, CDR2 FNYEAQ.

This clone occurred a few times. The chain couples TRBV7-2 to TRBJ1-4, with 8 bases identical to TRBD1. The junction had 18 bases not matched to a gene; V was cut back by 4 bases and J by 8 bases. The CDR3 loop spans 18 amino acids. Germline V gene sequence: CDR1 SGHTA, CDR2 FQGNSA. The CDR3 sequence: CASSWGGRAGGAREKLFF. The CDR3 coding sequence is TGTGCCAGCAGCTGGGGGGGTAGGGCAGGGGGCGCGCGGGAAAAACTGTTTTTT.

The rearrangement uses TRBV7-3 and TRBJ2-2; D call uncertain. This CDR3 is built from 15 residues. Germline values: CDR1 SGHTA, CDR2 FQGTGA. The V gene lost 1 base and the J gene lost 2 bases, with 8 bases spanning the gap. This CDR3 is CASSLNPTNTGELFF. The CDR3 bases are TGTGCCAGCAGCTTAAACCCGACTAACACCGGGGAGCTGTTTTTT.

The chain joins TRBV4-1 to TRBJ2-1, with D possibly matching TRBD1 (6 bases). V lost 4 bases and J 4 bases, leaving 8 bases between the germline ends. The germline CDR1 and CDR2 sequences are MGHRA and YSYEKL. The CDR3 length is 13 residues. CDR3 DNA sequence: TGCGCCAGCAGCCTAGGACAGTACAATGAGCAGTTCTTC. Translated: CASSLGQYNEQFF.

The V and J genes are TRBV2 and TRBJ2-3, with a possible D match to TRBD2 (5 bases). CDR1 and CDR2 (germline): SNHLY, FYNNEI. The CDR3 has 14 residues. V was clipped by 10 bases and J by 6 bases, with 20 bases between them. The CDR3 region is CAKELASPGDTQYF. CDR3 in DNA: TGTGCCAAAGAATTAGCTAGCCCTGGGGATACGCAGTATTTT. The variable domain in full, with the rest retrieved from reference TRBV2 and TRBJ2-3, is EPEVTQTPSHQVTQMGQEVILRCVPISNHLYFYWYRQILGQKVEFLVSFYNNEISEKSEIFDDQFSVERPDGSNFTLKIRSTKLEDSAMYFCAKELASPGDTQYFGPGTRLTVL.

The chain is built from TRBV6-1 and TRBJ1-4; no clear D gene. The V gene's germline CDR1 is MNHNS and CDR2 SASEGT. Trimming pared 7 bases from V and 0 bases from J, leaving 12 bases between. The CDR3 loop spans 15 amino acids. DNA of the CDR3: TGTGCCAGCACCCCTCACTTTGCAACTAATGAAAAACTGTTTTTT. It translates to CASTPHFATNEKLFF.

The chain carries TRBV6-5 and TRBJ2-7; weak D call: TRBD1 (6 bases). Trimming removed 0 bases at V and 2 bases at J, with 11 bases between. Germline V lookup: CDR1 MNHEY, CDR2 SVGAGI. This CDR3 has 15 residues. The CDR3 nucleotides are TGTGCCAGCAGTTACTCTGGCAGGGGAGCCTACGAGCAGTACTTC. This codes for CASSYSGRGAYEQYF.

The genes are TRBV19 and TRBJ2-1; 8 bases align to TRBD2. Germline V lookup: CDR1 LNHDA, CDR2 SQIVND (reference sequence). This CDR3 has 14 residues. Trimming at V came to 10 bases and at J to 5 bases, leaving 10 bases not matched to a gene. The CDR3 protein is CATQRILADNEQFF. DNA of the CDR3: TGTGCCACCCAACGGATACTAGCGGACAATGAGCAGTTCTTC.

This clone was recorded once. Other DNA sequences of this sample code for an identical CDR3. The DNA for the CDR3 is TGTGCCAGCAGTTACAGCTCCAATCAGCCCCAGCATTTT. As protein: CASSYSSNQPQHF. The chain carries TRBV6-5 and TRBJ1-5, with D uncertain. This CDR3 region has 13 residues. Between the trimmed V and J ends, which lost 2 bases and 3 bases, there was a span of 5 bases. The germline V gene encodes CDR1 MNHEY and CDR2 SVGAGI.

This chain joins TRBV4-2 and TRBJ2-3, with 12 bases matching TRBD2. The CDR3 is 16 amino acids. Unmatched junction bases numbered 1, after V lost 0 bases and J lost 3 bases. In germline, CDR1 is LGHNA, CDR2 YNFKEQ. The chain's CDR3 is CASSQELAGGTDTQYF. The CDR3 nucleotides read TGTGCCAGCAGCCAAGAACTAGCGGGAGGAACAGATACGCAGTATTTT.

This clone was detected a few times. The chain links TRBV15 to TRBJ2-7, with 7 bases fitting TRBD2. Per germline, CDR1 LNHNV and CDR2 YYDKDF (reference sequence). Trimming cost V 0 bases and J 10 bases; bases outside gene matches: 18. This CDR3 region has 17 residues. The CDR3 here is CATSRDTGAGAILFQYF. The CDR3 nucleotides are TGTGCCACCAGCAGAGATACAGGCGCGGGAGCTATTCTGTTTCAGTACTTC.

The chain employs TRBV4-1 and TRBJ2-3; 8 nucleotides align to TRBD2. The trim removed 1 base at V and 4 bases at J, leaving 13 bases unmatched. Germline V CDR1 and CDR2: MGHRA, YSYEKL. The CDR3 has 18 amino acids. CDR3 nucleotide sequence: TGCGCCAGCAGCCAAGGAAGGAGCACGGGGGGGCCTGCAGATACGCAGTATTTT. It specifies CASSQGRSTGGPADTQYF.